This T cell receptor beta chain is from a study of OX40 agonist ivuxolimab in advanced cancers. Study context: Patients receiving dose escalation had hepatocellular carcinoma, melanoma, renal cell or head and neck cancer.

Study findings and constraints: In CD8+ T cells, expanded clones were on average more numerous than in CD4+. Blood T cells, both CD4+ and CD8+, expanded clonally by week 6 at 0.1 to 3.0 mg/kg.

Assay: immunoSEQ multiplex PCR; the TCRdb copy retains only in-frame clones and omits some. The table records some 37,000 clones, 88% of them present only once. With autoimmune disease history or systemic immunosuppression, patients were excluded. Concerning this clone: Its antigen is unknown.

CDR1 and CDR2 from the germline V gene are SGHRS and YFSETQ. The CDR3 is 13 amino acids. Deletions cut 3 bases from V and 0 bases from J, with 5 bases between. The sequenced sample was CD4+ or CD8+ T cells sorted from blood, obtained in a trial of the OX40 agonist ivuxolimab. This clonotype originated in an adult with an advanced solid tumor such as melanoma, head and neck, liver or kidney cancer. The chain joins TRBV5-1 to TRBJ2-3; D not certain. The CDR3: CASSWDSTDTQYF. For the CDR3, the DNA is TGCGCCAGCAGCTGGGATAGCACAGATACGCAGTATTTT.